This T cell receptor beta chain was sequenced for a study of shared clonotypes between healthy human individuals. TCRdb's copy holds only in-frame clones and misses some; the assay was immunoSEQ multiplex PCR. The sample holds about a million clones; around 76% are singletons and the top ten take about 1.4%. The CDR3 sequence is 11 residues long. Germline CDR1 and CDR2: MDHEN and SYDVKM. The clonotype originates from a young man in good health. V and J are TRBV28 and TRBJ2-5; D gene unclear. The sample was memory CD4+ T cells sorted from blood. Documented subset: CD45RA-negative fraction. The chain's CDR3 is CGSSAEETQYF. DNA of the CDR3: TGTGGGTCTTCTGCGGAAGAGACCCAGTACTTC.